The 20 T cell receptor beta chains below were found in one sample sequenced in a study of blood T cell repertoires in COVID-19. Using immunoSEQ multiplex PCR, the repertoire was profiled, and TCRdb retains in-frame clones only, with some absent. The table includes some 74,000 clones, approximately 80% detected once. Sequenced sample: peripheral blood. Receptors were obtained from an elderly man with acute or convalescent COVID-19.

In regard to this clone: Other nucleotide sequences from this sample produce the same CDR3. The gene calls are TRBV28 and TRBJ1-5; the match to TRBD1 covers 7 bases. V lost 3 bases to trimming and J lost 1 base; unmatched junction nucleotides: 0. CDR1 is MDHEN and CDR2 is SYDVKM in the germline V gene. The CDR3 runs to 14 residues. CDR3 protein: CASSLGQSNQPQHF. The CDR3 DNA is TGTGCCAGCAGTTTGGGACAGAGCAATCAGCCCCAGCATTTT.

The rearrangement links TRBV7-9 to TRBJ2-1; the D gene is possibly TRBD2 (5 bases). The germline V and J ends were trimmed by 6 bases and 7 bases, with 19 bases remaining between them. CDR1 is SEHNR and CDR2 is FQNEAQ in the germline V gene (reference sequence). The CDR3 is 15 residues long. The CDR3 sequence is CASSAGRGMGNEQFF. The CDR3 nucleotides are TGTGCCAGCAGTGCAGGCCGAGGGATGGGGAATGAGCAGTTCTTC.

In nucleotides, the CDR3 is TGTGCCAGCAGCGCCGTAGCGGGAGAGTTCGGCAGGGACGTCCTGACTTTC. Encoded protein: CASSAVAGEFGRDVLTF. This chain uses TRBV7-3 with TRBJ2-6; 9 nucleotides align to TRBD2. The germline CDR1 and CDR2 sequences are SGHTA and FQGTGA. The CDR3 is 17 residues long. After removal of 5 bases from V and 11 bases from J, the junction contained 16 bases not matched to a gene.

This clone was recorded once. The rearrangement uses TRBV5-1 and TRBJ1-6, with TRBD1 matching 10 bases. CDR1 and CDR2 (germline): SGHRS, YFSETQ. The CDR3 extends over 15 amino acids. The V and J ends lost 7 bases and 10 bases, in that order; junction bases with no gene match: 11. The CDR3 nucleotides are TGCGCCAGCCAGATCGGGACAGGGGAACCCTCACCCCTCCACTTT. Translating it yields CASQIGTGEPSPLHF. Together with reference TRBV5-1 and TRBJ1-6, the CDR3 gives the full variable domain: KAGVTQTPRYLIKTRGQQVTLSCSPISGHRSVSWYQQTPGQGLQFLFEYFSETQRNKGNFPGRFSGRQFSNSRSEMNVSTLELGDSALYLCASQIGTGEPSPLHFGNGTRLTVT.

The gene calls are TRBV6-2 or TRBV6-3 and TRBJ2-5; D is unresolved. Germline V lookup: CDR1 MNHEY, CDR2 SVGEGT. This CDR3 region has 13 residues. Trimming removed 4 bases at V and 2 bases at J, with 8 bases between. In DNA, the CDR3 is TGTGCCAGCAGTTTCGCGGAGCAAGAGACCCAGTACTTC. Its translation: CASSFAEQETQYF.

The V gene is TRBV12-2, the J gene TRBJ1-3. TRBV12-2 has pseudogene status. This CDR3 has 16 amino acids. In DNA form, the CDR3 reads TGTGCAAGTCGCTTAGCGAGGCAGAGCTCTGGAAACACCATATATTTT. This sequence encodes CASRLARQSSGNTIYF.

CDR3 nucleotide sequence: TGTGCCAGTAGTATAGGAAGGCGTTCCGGGCAAGAGACCCAGTACTTC. Amino acid sequence: CASSIGRRSGQETQYF. This chain links TRBV19 with TRBJ2-5; no reliable D call. Germline V gene data show CDR1 as LNHDA and CDR2 as SQIVND (reference sequence). Trimming removed 1 base at V and 2 bases at J, with 14 bases between. The CDR3 extends over 16 amino acids. Full variable domain (outside the CDR3, taken from reference TRBV19 and TRBJ2-5): DGGITQSPKYLFRKEGQNVTLSCEQNLNHDAMYWYRQDPGQGLRLIYYSQIVNDFQKGDIAEGYSVSREKKESFPLTVTSAQKNPTAFYLCASSIGRRSGQETQYFGPGTRLLVL.

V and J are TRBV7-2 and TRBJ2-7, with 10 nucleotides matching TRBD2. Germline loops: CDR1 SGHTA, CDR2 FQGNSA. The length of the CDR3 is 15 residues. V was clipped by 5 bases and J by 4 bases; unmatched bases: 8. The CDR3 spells CASSPLLAGVYEQYF. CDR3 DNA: TGTGCCAGCAGCCCCCTCCTAGCGGGAGTTTACGAGCAGTACTTC.

CDR3 in amino acids: CASSQDRDGGATDTQYF. The CDR3 coding sequence is TGTGCCAGCAGCCAAGATCGGGACGGGGGGGCAACAGATACGCAGTATTTT. This sequence joins TRBV3-1 (or the pseudogene TRBV3-2) and TRBJ2-3, with TRBD2 identical over 8 bases. CDR1 LGHDT and CDR2 YNNKEL come from the germline V gene (reference sequence). The CDR3 covers 17 residues. The junction had 8 bases not matched to a gene; V was cut back by 0 bases and J by 3 bases.

CDR3 DNA sequence: TGTGCCAGCAGCCGTCCCATACTAGCGGGGGTCCACAATGAGCAGTTCTTC. Its protein is CASSRPILAGVHNEQFF. This chain joins TRBV11-2 and TRBJ2-1, with 11 bases lining up with TRBD2. This CDR3 is built from 17 residues. V lost 5 bases and J lost 5; bases outside the gene matches: 11. Looked up from germline, CDR1 is SGHAT and CDR2 is FQNNGV.

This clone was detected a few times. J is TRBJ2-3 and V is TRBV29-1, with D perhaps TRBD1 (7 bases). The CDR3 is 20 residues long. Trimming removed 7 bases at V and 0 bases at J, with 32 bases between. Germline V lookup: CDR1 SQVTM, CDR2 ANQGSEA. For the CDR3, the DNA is TGCAGCGCAGTAACAGGGGTTGGTAGCGGACCTCACACTAGCACAGATACGCAGTATTTT. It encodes CSAVTGVGSGPHTSTDTQYF.

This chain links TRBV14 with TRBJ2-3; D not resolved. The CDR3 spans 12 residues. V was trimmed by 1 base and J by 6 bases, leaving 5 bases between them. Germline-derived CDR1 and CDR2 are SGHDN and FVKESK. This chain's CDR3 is CASSQVGDTQYF. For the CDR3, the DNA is TGTGCCAGCAGCCAAGTCGGGGATACGCAGTATTTT.

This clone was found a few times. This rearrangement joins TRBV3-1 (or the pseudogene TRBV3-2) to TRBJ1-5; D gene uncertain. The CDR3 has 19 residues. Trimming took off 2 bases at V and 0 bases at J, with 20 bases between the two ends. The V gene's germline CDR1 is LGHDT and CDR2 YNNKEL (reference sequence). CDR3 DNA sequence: TGTGCCAGCAGCCAAAGGAGGGCCCAAGGAGAATATAGCAATCAGCCCCAGCATTTT. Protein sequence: CASSQRRAQGEYSNQPQHF.

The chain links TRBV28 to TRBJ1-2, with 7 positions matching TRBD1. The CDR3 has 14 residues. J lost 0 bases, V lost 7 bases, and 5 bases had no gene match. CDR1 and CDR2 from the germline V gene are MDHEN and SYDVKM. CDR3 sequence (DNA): TGTGCCAGCACGGAGGGGGCCTCTAACTATGGCTACACCTTC. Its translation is CASTEGASNYGYTF.

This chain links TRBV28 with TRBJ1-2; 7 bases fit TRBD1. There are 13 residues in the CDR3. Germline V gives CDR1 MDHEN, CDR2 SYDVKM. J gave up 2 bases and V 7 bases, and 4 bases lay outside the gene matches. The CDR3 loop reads CASTPGQNYGYTF. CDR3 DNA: TGTGCCAGCACCCCGGGACAGAACTATGGCTACACCTTC.

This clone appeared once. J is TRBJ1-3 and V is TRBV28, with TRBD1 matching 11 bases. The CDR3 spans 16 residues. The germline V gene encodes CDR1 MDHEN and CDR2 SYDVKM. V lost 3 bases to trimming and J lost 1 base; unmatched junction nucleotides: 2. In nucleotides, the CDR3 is TGTGCCAGCAGTTTCAGGGACAGGGGGTCTGGAAACACCATATATTTT. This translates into CASSFRDRGSGNTIYF.

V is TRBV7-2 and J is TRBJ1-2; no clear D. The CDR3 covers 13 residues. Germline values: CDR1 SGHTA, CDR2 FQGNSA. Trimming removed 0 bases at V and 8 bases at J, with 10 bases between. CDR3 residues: CASSLAGVGGYTF. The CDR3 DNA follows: TGTGCCAGCAGCTTAGCCGGGGTTGGAGGCTACACCTTC.

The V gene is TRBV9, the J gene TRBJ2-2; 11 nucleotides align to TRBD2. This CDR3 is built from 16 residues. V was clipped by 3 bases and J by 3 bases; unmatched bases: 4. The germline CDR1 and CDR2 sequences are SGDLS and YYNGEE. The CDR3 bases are TGTGCCAGCAGCGCGACTAGCGGGATTGACACCGGGGAGCTGTTTTTT. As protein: CASSATSGIDTGELFF.

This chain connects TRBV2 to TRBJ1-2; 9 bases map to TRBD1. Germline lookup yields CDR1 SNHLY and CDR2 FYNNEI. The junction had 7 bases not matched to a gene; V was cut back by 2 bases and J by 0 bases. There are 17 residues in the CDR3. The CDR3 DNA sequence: TGTGCCAGCAGTGAATTTCTAGGACAGGGGCCTAACTATGGCTACACCTTC. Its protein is CASSEFLGQGPNYGYTF.

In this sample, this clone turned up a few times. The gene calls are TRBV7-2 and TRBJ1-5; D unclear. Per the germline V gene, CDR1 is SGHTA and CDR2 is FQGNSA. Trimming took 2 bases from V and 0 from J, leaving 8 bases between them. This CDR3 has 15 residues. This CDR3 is CASSLILNSNQPQHF. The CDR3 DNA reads TGTGCCAGCAGCTTAATACTGAATAGCAATCAGCCCCAGCATTTT.